This TCR beta chain came from a study of shared clonotypes between healthy human individuals. Sequencing was performed with immunoSEQ multiplex PCR; in TCRdb, only in-frame clones are kept and a portion is missing. The data contain about 2 million clones, less than 95% of them seen just once; the ten biggest clones take up approximately 1%. With 5 bases clipped from V and 5 bases from J, the junction kept 2 bases outside the gene matches. The CDR3 is 12 residues long. Germline V gene sequence: CDR1 MNHEY, CDR2 SMNVEV (reference sequence). The naive CD8 population came from CD45RO-negative cells selected for CCR7, without terminally differentiated effector memory CD45RA+ cells.

This receptor was obtained from a man younger than 35 in good health. Sequenced input: naive CD8+ T cells sorted from blood. This chain links TRBV27 with TRBJ2-7; 8 positions agree with TRBD1. CDR3 residues: CASSGQGNEQYF. The CDR3 DNA reads as TGTGCCAGCAGTGGACAGGGAAACGAGCAGTACTTC.